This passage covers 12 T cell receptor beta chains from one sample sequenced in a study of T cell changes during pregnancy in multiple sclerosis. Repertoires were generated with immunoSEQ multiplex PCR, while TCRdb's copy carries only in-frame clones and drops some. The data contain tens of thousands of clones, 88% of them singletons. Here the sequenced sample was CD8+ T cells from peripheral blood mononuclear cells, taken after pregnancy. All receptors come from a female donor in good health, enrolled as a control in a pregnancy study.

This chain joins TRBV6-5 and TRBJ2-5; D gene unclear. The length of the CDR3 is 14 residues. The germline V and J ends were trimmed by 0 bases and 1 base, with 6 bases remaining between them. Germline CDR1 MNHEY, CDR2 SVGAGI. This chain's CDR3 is CASSYSYGQETQYF. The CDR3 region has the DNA TGTGCCAGCAGTTACTCGTACGGCCAAGAGACCCAGTACTTC.

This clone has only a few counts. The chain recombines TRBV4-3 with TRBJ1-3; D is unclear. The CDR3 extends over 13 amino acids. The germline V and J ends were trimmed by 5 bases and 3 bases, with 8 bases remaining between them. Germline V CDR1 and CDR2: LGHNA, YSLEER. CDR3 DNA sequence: TGCGCCAGCAGCATGGCAGATGGAAACACCATATATTTT. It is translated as CASSMADGNTIYF.

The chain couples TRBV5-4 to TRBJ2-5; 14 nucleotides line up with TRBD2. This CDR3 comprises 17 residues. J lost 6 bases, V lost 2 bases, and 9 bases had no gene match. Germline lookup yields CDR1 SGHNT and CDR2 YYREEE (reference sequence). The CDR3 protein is CASSFDRLAGGPQTQYF. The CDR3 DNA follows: TGTGCCAGCAGCTTCGACCGACTAGCGGGGGGGCCCCAGACCCAGTACTTC.

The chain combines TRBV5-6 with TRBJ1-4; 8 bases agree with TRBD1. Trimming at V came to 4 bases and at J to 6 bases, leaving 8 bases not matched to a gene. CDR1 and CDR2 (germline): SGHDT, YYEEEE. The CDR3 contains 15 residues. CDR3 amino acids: CASSVETGAHEKLFF. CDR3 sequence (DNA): TGTGCCAGCAGCGTCGAGACAGGGGCGCATGAAAAACTGTTTTTT.

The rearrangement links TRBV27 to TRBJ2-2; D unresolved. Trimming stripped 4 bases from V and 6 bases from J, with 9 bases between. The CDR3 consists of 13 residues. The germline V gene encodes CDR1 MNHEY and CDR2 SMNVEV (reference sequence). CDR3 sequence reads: CASSYSLSGELFF. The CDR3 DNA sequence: TGTGCCAGCAGTTACAGCTTATCCGGGGAGCTGTTTTTT.

Here the CDR3 reads CASSPLNGYTF. The CDR3 DNA reads TGTGCCAGCAGCCCCCTAAACGGCTACACCTTC. The genes are TRBV28 and TRBJ1-2; D ambiguous. Trimming removed 6 bases at V and 8 bases at J, with 10 bases between. The germline CDR1 and CDR2 sequences are MDHEN and SYDVKM. CDR3 length equals 11 residues.

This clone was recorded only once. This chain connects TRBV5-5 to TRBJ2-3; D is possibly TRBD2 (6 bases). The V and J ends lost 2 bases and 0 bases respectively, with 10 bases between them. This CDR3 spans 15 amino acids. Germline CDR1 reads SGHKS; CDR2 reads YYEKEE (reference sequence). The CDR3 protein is CASSFRGASTDTQYF. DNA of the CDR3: TGTGCCAGCAGCTTCCGCGGGGCTAGCACAGATACGCAGTATTTT.

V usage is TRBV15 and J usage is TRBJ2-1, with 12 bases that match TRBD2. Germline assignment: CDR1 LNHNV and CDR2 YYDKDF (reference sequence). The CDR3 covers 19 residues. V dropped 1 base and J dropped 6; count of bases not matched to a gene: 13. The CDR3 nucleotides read TGTGCCACCAGCAGAGGCCCCTCCGAGCTAGCGGGGGGGTCCAATGAGCAGTTCTTC. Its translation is CATSRGPSELAGGSNEQFF.

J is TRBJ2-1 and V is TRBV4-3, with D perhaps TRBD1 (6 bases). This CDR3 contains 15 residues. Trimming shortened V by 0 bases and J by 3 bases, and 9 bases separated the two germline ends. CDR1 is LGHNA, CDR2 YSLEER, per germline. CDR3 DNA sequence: TGCGCCAGCAGCCAAGATCAACAGGGCTACAATGAGCAGTTCTTC. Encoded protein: CASSQDQQGYNEQFF.

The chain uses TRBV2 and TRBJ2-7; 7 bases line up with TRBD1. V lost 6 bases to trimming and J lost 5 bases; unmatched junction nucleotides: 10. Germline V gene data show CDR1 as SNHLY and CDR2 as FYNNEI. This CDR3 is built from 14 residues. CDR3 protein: CASRKPGQFHEQYF. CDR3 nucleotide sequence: TGTGCCAGCAGGAAACCGGGACAGTTCCACGAGCAGTACTTC.

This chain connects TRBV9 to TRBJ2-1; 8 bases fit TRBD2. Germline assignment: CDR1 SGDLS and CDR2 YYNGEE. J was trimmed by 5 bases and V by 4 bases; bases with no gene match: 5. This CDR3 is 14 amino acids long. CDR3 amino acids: CASSTSGGNNEQFF. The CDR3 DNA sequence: TGTGCCAGCAGCACGTCGGGGGGGAACAATGAGCAGTTCTTC.

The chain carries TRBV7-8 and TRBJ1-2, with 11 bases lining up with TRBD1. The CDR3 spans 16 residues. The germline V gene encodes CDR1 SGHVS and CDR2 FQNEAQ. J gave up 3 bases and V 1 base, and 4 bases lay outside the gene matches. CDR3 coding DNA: TGTGCCAGCAGCTTAGGGACAGGGGGCGCGCACTATGGCTACACCTTC. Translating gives CASSLGTGGAHYGYTF. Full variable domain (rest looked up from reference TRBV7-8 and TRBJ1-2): GAGVSQSPRYKVAKRGQDVALRCDPISGHVSLFWYQQALGQGPEFLTYFQNEAQLDKSGLPSDRFFAERPEGSVSTLKIQRTQQEDSAVYLCASSLGTGGAHYGYTFGSGTRLTVV.